Presented here are 14 T cell receptor beta chains from one specimen sequenced in a study of CD8 T cells in Susac syndrome (dated by TCRdb to about 2019). The protocol used for the library was the immunoSEQ multiplex PCR assay. RNA was extracted using the RNeasy kit, and roughly 0.5 to 1 microgram was reverse transcribed with random hexamers. The raw public data were reprocessed by TCRdb itself: fastp quality trimming at Q25, MiXCR clonotype calling, in-frame beta chains only. Rows matching on CDR3 protein sequence are summarized as one entry with the most common DNA and genes. This sample gives some 150,000 distinct CDR3 sequences in total; around 95% of them show up just once. The ten largest clonotypes hold 0.13% to 0.15% of the sample. Sequenced input: CD8+ T cells from PBMCs. The receptors were sampled from a human donor with multiple sclerosis.

The gene calls are TRBV5-1 and TRBJ2-6; 7 positions agree with TRBD1. After removal of 2 bases from V and 3 bases from J, the junction contained 2 bases not matched to a gene. CDR1 and CDR2 (germline): SGHRS, YFSETQ. The CDR3 runs to 15 residues. Written as DNA, the CDR3 is TGCGCCAGCAGCTTCACAGGGGATGGGGCCAACGTCCTGACTTTC. Its translation is CASSFTGDGANVLTF.

The V call is TRBV5-1, the J call TRBJ2-7; the D is unclear. V dropped 0 bases and J dropped 5 bases, with 12 bases sitting between them. The CDR3 has 14 residues. The germline V gene encodes CDR1 SGHRS and CDR2 YFSETQ. CDR3 sequence: CASSLGLLNDEQYF. CDR3 nucleotide sequence: TGCGCCAGCAGCTTGGGTCTTCTGAACGACGAGCAGTACTTC.

The V gene is TRBV5-1, the J gene TRBJ1-1; possible D gene TRBD1, 5 bases. CDR1 SGHRS and CDR2 YFSETQ come from the germline V gene. The V end was cut by 3 bases, the J end by 3 bases, with 18 bases between. The CDR3 is made up of 16 amino acids. CDR3 nucleotides: TGCGCCAGCAGCTCTCGAACGACAGTGGGGGACACTGAAGCTTTCTTT. This encodes CASSSRTTVGDTEAFF.

The genes are TRBV13 and TRBJ1-3; TRBD1 might be the D (5 bases). The germline gives CDR1 PRHDT, CDR2 FYEKMQ (reference sequence). Trimming cost V 1 base and J 2 bases, with 12 bases left between them. There are 16 residues in the CDR3. The CDR3: CASSLDAGYTGNTIYF. The CDR3 region has the DNA TGTGCCAGCAGCTTAGATGCAGGGTATACTGGAAACACCATATATTTT. Variable domain in full (rest from reference TRBV13 and TRBJ1-3): AAGVIQSPRHLIKEKRETATLKCYPIPRHDTVYWYQQGPGQDPQFLISFYEKMQSDKGSIPDRFSAQQFSDYHSELNMSSLELGDSALYFCASSLDAGYTGNTIYFGEGSWLTVV.

The chain carries TRBV5-1 and TRBJ2-7; D is possibly TRBD1 (5 bases). This CDR3 comprises 14 residues. Trimming took off 1 base at V and 5 bases at J, with 13 bases between the two ends. Germline V gives CDR1 SGHRS, CDR2 YFSETQ. DNA for the CDR3: TGCGCCAGCAGCTTGTGGGCAGGGTCGGACGAGCAGTACGTC. This gives the protein CASSLWAGSDEQYV.

Concerning this clonotype: The junction departs from germline at one end; a sequencing error may be responsible. The chain links TRBV7-9 to TRBJ1-5, with D hard to call. The V gene's germline CDR1 is SEHNR and CDR2 FQNEAQ (reference sequence). This CDR3 region has 11 residues. CDR3 protein: CASSLPPQYDF. DNA for the CDR3: TGTGCCAGCAGCTTACCTCCCCAATACGACTTT.

The chain recombines TRBV6-2 or TRBV6-3 with TRBJ1-1; tentative D call: TRBD1 (5 bases). Trimming shortened V by 5 bases and J by 7 bases, and 11 bases separated the two germline ends. The length of the CDR3 is 12 residues. Germline V lookup: CDR1 MNHEY, CDR2 SVGEGT. As DNA, the CDR3 is TGTGCCAGCAGTCGAGGGGCGGGTGAAGCTTTCTTT. It specifies CASSRGAGEAFF.

V gene TRBV9 combines with J gene TRBJ2-7; 8 bases map to TRBD2. There are 13 residues in the CDR3. The germline V gene has CDR1 SGDLS and CDR2 YYNGEE. V lost 4 bases and J lost 7; bases outside the gene matches: 7. The CDR3 DNA is TGTGCCAGCAGCCCGGGGGGGCCTGCTGAGCAGTACTTC. Its translation: CASSPGGPAEQYF.

This clonotype occurred once. The V call is TRBV6-2 or TRBV6-3, the J call TRBJ2-3; D gene ambiguous. With 5 bases removed from V and 0 bases from J, the gap between germline ends came to 21 bases. The germline V gene encodes CDR1 MNHEY and CDR2 SVGEGT. This CDR3 has 18 amino acids. CDR3 sequence (DNA): TGTGCCAGCAGTCCCTCCCGGCTAGGGTTCTCTAGCACAGATACGCAGTATTTT. Translation: CASSPSRLGFSSTDTQYF.

The chain combines TRBV7-9 with TRBJ2-7, with unresolved D. Germline assignment: CDR1 SEHNR and CDR2 FQNEAQ (reference sequence). The CDR3 consists of 12 residues. Trimming cost V 4 bases and J 5 bases, with 9 bases left between them. CDR3 sequence reads: CASSSATHEQYF. Written as DNA, the CDR3 is TGTGCCAGCAGCTCCGCCACCCACGAGCAGTACTTC.

The chain combines TRBV6-5 with TRBJ2-1; 9 bases match TRBD2. This CDR3 comprises 13 residues. Germline V lookup: CDR1 MNHEY, CDR2 SVGAGI. Trimming at V came to 7 bases and at J to 4 bases, leaving 2 bases not matched to a gene. The CDR3 DNA reads as TGTGCCAGCACTAGCGGGGAGTACAATGAGCAGTTCTTC. Its protein is CASTSGEYNEQFF.

This clonotype was counted a single time. The chain links TRBV27 to TRBJ2-6; D is uncertain. The ends were cut back, 2 bases at V and 0 bases at J, with 5 bases in the middle. This CDR3 has 15 amino acids. The germline V gene has CDR1 MNHEY and CDR2 SMNVEV (reference sequence). CDR3 DNA sequence: TGTGCCAGCAGTTTACTCCACTCTGGGGCCAACGTCCTGACTTTC. This encodes CASSLLHSGANVLTF.

The V and J genes are TRBV30 and TRBJ2-7, with 7 positions matching TRBD2. V lost 3 bases, J lost 4 bases, and 18 bases stayed unmatched. Germline V gene lookup returns CDR1 GTSNPN and CDR2 SVGIG (reference sequence). The CDR3 is 17 residues long. CDR3 sequence: CAWSTETREGGSYEQYF. Here the CDR3 DNA reads TGTGCCTGGAGCACCGAGACCAGGGAGGGAGGATCTTACGAGCAGTACTTC.

V and J are TRBV29-1 and TRBJ1-1; perhaps TRBD1 as D (5 bases). Germline loops: CDR1 SQVTM, CDR2 ANQGSEA. The CDR3 has 13 residues. The V end was cut by 4 bases, the J end by 4 bases, with 13 bases between. The CDR3 DNA follows: TGCAGCGTTGGGGCAGGGACGGGCACTGAAGCTTTCTTT. This encodes CSVGAGTGTEAFF. Using reference TRBV29-1 and TRBJ1-1 for the parts outside the CDR3, the full variable domain is SAVISQKPSRDICQRGTSLTIQCQVDSQVTMMFWYRQQPGQSLTLIATANQGSEATYESGFVIDKFPISRPNLTFSTLTVSNMSPEDSSIYLCSVGAGTGTEAFFGQGTRLTVV.